Listed below are T cell receptor beta chains from one sample, sequenced in a study of cytomegalovirus exposure and HLA in healthy donors. Data came from immunoSEQ multiplex PCR; TCRdb stores just in-frame clones and leaves some out. The sample holds some 200,000 clones; approximately 82% are singletons and the top ten take about 0.58%. Sequenced: PBMCs. The receptors derive from a woman in her thirties or forties in good health and CMV-seronegative. Each CDR3 is given with its conserved first and last residue. D genes are given only for firm matches. Clone sizes are given selectively: once, few, many, or a class where the clone is expanded.

j_call | clone_size | v_call | d_call | cdr3_nt | cdr3_aa
TRBJ1-4 | . | TRBV19 | TRBD1 | TGTGCCAGTAGTATTGGACAGGGTCGAGATAGGACTAATGAAAAACTGTTTTTT | CASSIGQGRDRTNEKLFF
TRBJ2-2 | few | TRBV7-7 | TRBD1 | TGTGCTAGCAGCCCCGGGACAGGGGCCGGGGAGCTGTTTTTT | CASSPGTGAGELFF
TRBJ2-3 | . | TRBV7-2 | TRBD2 | TGTGCCAGCAGCTTACGGACTAGCGGGGGGGCAACAGATACGCAGTATTTT | CASSLRTSGGATDTQYF
TRBJ2-3 | once | TRBV6-6 | . | TGTGCCAGCAGCGATCACCGAGGGCCACCTAGGGATACGCAGTATTTT | CASSDHRGPPRDTQYF
TRBJ2-7 | . | TRBV20-1 | . | TGCAGTGCTACAAAGGACAGTGAGTACTTC | CSATKDSEYF
TRBJ2-2 | . | TRBV27 | TRBD1 | TGTGCCAGCAGTTTATTCGGACAGGCTAACACCGGGGAGCTGTTTTTT | CASSLFGQANTGELFF
TRBJ2-3 | . | TRBV7-2 | . | TGTGCCAGCAGCGGCACCGGGACTAGCACAGATACGCAGTATTTT | CASSGTGTSTDTQYF
TRBJ1-5 | . | TRBV18 | TRBD1 | TGTGCCAGCTCACCACTCCCGACAGGGGGACGGCAGCCCCAGCATTTT | CASSPLPTGGRQPQHF
TRBJ2-5 | . | TRBV19 | TRBD1 | TGTGCCAGTAACAAGAGGGGGCGAGAGACCCAGTACTTC | CASNKRGRETQYF
TRBJ2-1 | few | TRBV2 | TRBD2 | TGTGCCAGCAGTGGGGCTAGCGGGGGTTACAATGAGCAGTTCTTC | CASSGASGGYNEQFF
TRBJ2-2 | . | TRBV6-5 | . | TGTGCCAGCAGTGGTCTGGGGGGCACCGGGGAGCTGTTTTTT | CASSGLGGTGELFF
TRBJ2-3 | . | TRBV6-6 | . | TGTGCCAGCAGCCAACAGGGAACGAGCACAGATACGCAGTATTTT | CASSQQGTSTDTQYF
TRBJ1-2 | . | TRBV6-1 | TRBD1 | TGTGCCAGCAGTCAAGGCCATTTGGGACAGGGATACCTAGATGGCTACACCTTC | CASSQGHLGQGYLDGYTF
TRBJ2-1 | once | TRBV11-3 | TRBD1 | TGTGCCAGCACCTCCGAGGGGGACAGGGGTAGCTCTGAGCAGTTCTTC | CASTSEGDRGSSEQFF
TRBJ2-7 | . | TRBV5-4 | . | TGTGCCAGCAGCTTAGGGGGAGTCGAGCAGTACTTC | CASSLGGVEQYF
TRBJ2-7 | . | TRBV29-1 | TRBD1 | TGCAGCGGGGGACAGGGGTCGGGCGAGCAGTACTTC | CSGGQGSGEQYF
TRBJ2-6 | . | TRBV7-3 | . | TGTGCCAGCAGCTCCCCTCTCCCCGGGGCCAACGTCCTGACTTTC | CASSSPLPGANVLTF
TRBJ1-2 | . | TRBV7-9 | . | TGTGCCAGCAGCTTAGCCGGGGAGGACATCTATGGCTACACCTTC | CASSLAGEDIYGYTF
TRBJ2-7 | . | TRBV7-9 | . | TGTGCCAGCAGCTTCCCGGGGGAGAACTCCTACGAGCAGTACTTC | CASSFPGENSYEQYF
TRBJ1-5 | . | TRBV7-2 | . | TGTGCCAGCAGCTTAGGCGAAAGCAATCAGCCCCAGCATTTT | CASSLGESNQPQHF
TRBJ2-5 | . | TRBV6-5 | TRBD1 | TGTGCCAGCAGTTCGGACAGGGGGTGGGAGACCCAGTACTTC | CASSSDRGWETQYF
TRBJ1-1 | . | TRBV7-9 | TRBD1 | TGTGCCAGCAGCGGACGACAGGGCCTCAGCATGAACACTGAAGCTTTCTTT | CASSGRQGLSMNTEAFF
TRBJ1-1 | few | TRBV7-3 | . | TGTGCCAGCAGCTTAACGACCGGGGGGGGCACTGAAGCTTTCTTT | CASSLTTGGGTEAFF
TRBJ1-2 | . | TRBV6-1 | . | TGTGCCAGCAGTGACCTGATCGGGGGGACCTATGGCTACACCTTC | CASSDLIGGTYGYTF
TRBJ1-6 | . | TRBV19 | TRBD1 | TGTGCCAGTAGACAGGGGGCTGGTAATTCACCCCTCCACTTT | CASRQGAGNSPLHF
TRBJ2-2 | . | TRBV6-1 | . | TGTGCCAGCAGTGATTTTGCGGGGGCGGGCACCGGGGAGCTGTTTTTT | CASSDFAGAGTGELFF
TRBJ1-4 | . | TRBV9 | TRBD1 | TGTGCCAGCAGCCCTCGGGGGGACAGGGTATCGGTTAATGAAAAACTGTTTTTT | CASSPRGDRVSVNEKLFF
TRBJ2-6 | . | TRBV2 | . | TGTGCCAGCAGGACAGCCGGGGCCAACGTCCTGACTTTC | CASRTAGANVLTF
TRBJ2-7 | . | TRBV6-1 | . | TGTGCCAGCACACAGGGTCCCTCCTACGAGCAGTACTTC | CASTQGPSYEQYF
TRBJ2-7 | few | TRBV6-5 | TRBD1 | TGTGCCACCGAGGACAGGGACGACGAGCAGTACTTC | CATEDRDDEQYF
TRBJ2-1 | . | TRBV11-2 | . | TGTGCCAGCAGCTTCACCGACAGGCCCAATGAGCAGTTCTTC | CASSFTDRPNEQFF
TRBJ1-4 | . | TRBV7-2 | TRBD1 | TGTGCCAGCAGCCCGACAGGGGCGGGGGAAAAACTGTTTTTT | CASSPTGAGEKLFF
TRBJ1-2 | . | TRBV7-9 | TRBD1 | TGTGCCAGCAGCACTAGTGACCCAAATAGGACAGGGGGACGTGGCTACACCTTC | CASSTSDPNRTGGRGYTF
TRBJ1-5 | . | TRBV2 | TRBD1 | TGTGCCAGCAGTGTTTCGGGACAGGGGGCTCAGCCCCAGCATTTT | CASSVSGQGAQPQHF
TRBJ1-1 | . | TRBV7-2 | . | TGTGCCAGCAGGCGATCCAGGGGAGGGGACACTGAAGCTTTCTTT | CASRRSRGGDTEAFF
TRBJ2-1 | . | TRBV9 | . | TGTGCCAGCAGCAAGGGGGGGAATGAGCAGTTCTTC | CASSKGGNEQFF
TRBJ1-5 | . | TRBV2 | TRBD1 | TGTGCCAGCAGTGGGGACAGGGGATCCCGATATAGCAATCAGCCCCAGCATTTT | CASSGDRGSRYSNQPQHF
TRBJ2-1 | . | TRBV5-6 | TRBD2 | TGTGCCAGCAGCTTGGATCCCAGCGGGGGGGACAATGAGCAGTTCTTC | CASSLDPSGGDNEQFF
TRBJ2-5 | . | TRBV5-1 | . | TGCGCCAGCCGTCCTAGGGGGCTAGCGGAGACCCAGTACTTC | CASRPRGLAETQYF
TRBJ1-4 | . | TRBV7-6 | . | TGTGCCAGCAGCTCAACAGGTTCCGCAACTAATGAAAAACTGTTTTTT | CASSSTGSATNEKLFF
TRBJ1-2 | . | TRBV19 | . | TGTGCCAGTATTGACCGGGACCGGGGGTACTATGGCTACACCTTC | CASIDRDRGYYGYTF
TRBJ1-1 | once | TRBV27 | TRBD1 | TGTGCCAGCACCCGGACAGGGGCCAACACTGAAGCTTTCTTT | CASTRTGANTEAFF
TRBJ2-7 | . | TRBV18 | TRBD1 | TGTGCCAGCTCGTACGGACAGGGGGCTGAAGAGCAGTACTTC | CASSYGQGAEEQYF
TRBJ1-1 | . | TRBV5-1 | . | TGCGCCAGCAGCTTTGGGGGACTCTTCGCTGAAGCTTTCTTT | CASSFGGLFAEAFF
TRBJ1-2 | few | TRBV9 | . | TGTGCCAGCAGCCCCCGGGACTCTTTTAACTATGGCTACACCTTC | CASSPRDSFNYGYTF
TRBJ2-2 | few | TRBV11-3 | TRBD1 | TGTGCCAGCAGCCCGTCCCCGACAGGGGCGGCCGGGGAGCTGTTTTTT | CASSPSPTGAAGELFF
TRBJ1-1 | . | TRBV18 | . | TGTGCCAGCTCACCACGAGGCCTCGGGACTGAAGCTTTCTTT | CASSPRGLGTEAFF
TRBJ2-3 | . | TRBV11-3 | TRBD2 | TGTGCCAGCAGCTTAGTAGCGGGGGGAATAGATACGCAGTATTTT | CASSLVAGGIDTQYF